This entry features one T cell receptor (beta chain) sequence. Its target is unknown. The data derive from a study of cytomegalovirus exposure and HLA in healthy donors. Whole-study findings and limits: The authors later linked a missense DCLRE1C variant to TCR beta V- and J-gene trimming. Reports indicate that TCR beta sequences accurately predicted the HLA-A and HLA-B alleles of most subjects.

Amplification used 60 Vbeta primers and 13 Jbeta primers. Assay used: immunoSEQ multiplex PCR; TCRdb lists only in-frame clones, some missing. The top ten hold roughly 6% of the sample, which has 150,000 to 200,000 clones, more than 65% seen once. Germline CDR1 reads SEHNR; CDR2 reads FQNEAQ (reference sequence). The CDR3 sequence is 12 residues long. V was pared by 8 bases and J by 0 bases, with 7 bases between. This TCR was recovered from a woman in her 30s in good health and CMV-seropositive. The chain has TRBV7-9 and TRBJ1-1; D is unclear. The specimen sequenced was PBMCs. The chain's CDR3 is CASRGVNTEAFF. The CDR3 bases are TGTGCCAGCCGTGGAGTGAACACTGAAGCTTTCTTT.